These 16 T cell receptor beta chains originate from one sample sequenced in a study of T cell responses to AZD1222 COVID-19 vaccine. Repertoires were generated with immunoSEQ multiplex PCR, while TCRdb's copy carries only in-frame clones and drops some. Among over 150,000 clones listed, 90% to 95% were seen once. The sample was peripheral blood, taken 28 days after the second AZD1222 dose. The receptors were gathered from an adult who received the AZD1222 COVID-19 vaccine.

The rearrangement links TRBV5-3 to TRBJ1-1; D unclear. TRBV5-3 is an open reading frame, and its role is uncertain. Deletions cut 4 bases from V and 1 base from J, with 17 bases between. This CDR3 region has 16 residues. CDR3 loop: CARSTGPLSGNTEAFF. DNA of the CDR3: TGTGCCAGAAGCACGGGCCCCCTTAGCGGGAACACTGAAGCTTTCTTT.

V is TRBV9 and J is TRBJ1-2; the match to TRBD1 covers 8 bases. The germline V gene encodes CDR1 SGDLS and CDR2 YYNGEE. CDR3 size: 15 residues. The trim removed 6 bases at V and 4 bases at J, leaving 11 bases unmatched. This chain's CDR3 is CASTQTGGEVYGYTF. CDR3 nucleotides: TGTGCCAGCACACAAACAGGGGGTGAGGTCTATGGCTACACCTTC.

The chain carries TRBV5-6 and TRBJ2-7; D is unclear. The V gene lost 0 bases and the J gene lost 0 bases, with 7 bases spanning the gap. The CDR3 runs 14 residues. Germline CDR1 reads SGHDT; CDR2 reads YYEEEE. The CDR3 spells CASSLGTVSYEQYF. The CDR3 bases are TGTGCCAGCAGCTTGGGTACGGTCTCCTACGAGCAGTACTTC.

In its sample, this clone was seen once. The CDR3 bases are TGTGCCAGCAGTTTAAGAGCGGGAGTTTTTGGTGAGCAGTTCTTC. Protein: CASSLRAGVFGEQFF. This sequence joins TRBV27 and TRBJ2-1, with 8 bases that match TRBD2. This CDR3 is built from 15 residues. The ends lost 2 bases at V and 9 bases at J; junction bases unmatched: 9. Germline V gene lookup returns CDR1 MNHEY and CDR2 SMNVEV (reference sequence).

The genes are TRBV12-3 or TRBV12-4 and TRBJ1-2; D is unresolved. This CDR3 has 13 residues. The V end lost 1 base, the J end lost 4 bases, and 7 bases lay between the germline ends. The CDR3 is CASSLEGVYGYTF. The DNA for the CDR3 is TGTGCCAGCAGTTTAGAGGGTGTCTATGGCTACACCTTC.

CDR3 sequence (DNA): TGTGCCAGCAGCTTTACCGGGACAGGGGATTGGACTGAAGCTTTCTTT. Translated: CASSFTGTGDWTEAFF. The chain carries TRBV11-2 and TRBJ1-1; 10 nucleotides agree with TRBD1. This CDR3 has 16 amino acids. Germline values: CDR1 SGHAT, CDR2 FQNNGV. With V trimmed by 3 bases and J by 5 bases, 9 bases remained unmatched.

The V call is TRBV24-1, the J call TRBJ2-2, with 7 bases identical to TRBD2. The CDR3 covers 15 residues. Germline V gene lookup returns CDR1 KGHDR and CDR2 SFDVKD. V was clipped by 10 bases and J by 1 base; unmatched bases: 8. In DNA form, the CDR3 reads TGTGCCACGACACCACTAGCGAAGAACACCGGGGAGCTGTTTTTT. Its translation is CATTPLAKNTGELFF.

The V call is TRBV5-5, the J call TRBJ2-7, with D hard to call. Germline CDR1 reads SGHKS; CDR2 reads YYEKEE (reference sequence). With 6 bases removed from V and 6 bases from J, the gap between germline ends came to 19 bases. The CDR3 is made up of 14 amino acids. Here the CDR3 DNA reads TGTGCCAGCATCCCCGTGAGGCAGCCGAGCGAGCAGTACTTC. Translated, it gives CASIPVRQPSEQYF.

This chain joins TRBV6-5 and TRBJ1-3; TRBD1 is a possible D gene (5 bases). Germline V lookup: CDR1 MNHEY, CDR2 SVGAGI. V was pared by 10 bases and J by 0 bases, with 16 bases between. The CDR3 runs to 15 residues. DNA of the CDR3: TGTGCCACCACCGGGGGGGACCGCTCTGGAAACACCATATATTTT. Its protein product is CATTGGDRSGNTIYF.

The CDR3 spells CASSPEGTGTYGYTF. CDR3 nucleotides: TGTGCCAGCAGCCCCGAAGGGACAGGGACATATGGCTACACCTTC. The chain links TRBV11-3 to TRBJ1-2, with TRBD1 matching 9 bases. The J segment lost 5 bases and the V segment lost 5 bases, leaving 9 bases of the junction unmatched. Germline V gives CDR1 SGHNT, CDR2 YENEEA. The CDR3 loop spans 15 amino acids. Drawing the rest from reference TRBV11-3 and TRBJ1-2, the complete variable domain is EAGVVQSPRYKIIEKKQPVAFWCNPISGHNTLYWYLQNLGQGPELLIRYENEEAVDDSQLPKDRFSAERLKGVDSTLKIQPAELGDSAVYLCASSPEGTGTYGYTFGSGTRLTVV.

The gene calls are TRBV18 and TRBJ2-7; D gene ambiguous. The ends were cut back, 5 bases at V and 2 bases at J, with 13 bases in the middle. Germline V CDR1 and CDR2: KGHSH, LQKENI. The CDR3 is 14 residues long. The CDR3 spells CASSSQGPPYEQYF. The CDR3 nucleotides read TGTGCCAGCTCATCCCAAGGGCCCCCCTACGAGCAGTACTTC.

The chain is built from TRBV7-2 and TRBJ2-1; 9 bases agree with TRBD2. The CDR3 is made up of 15 amino acids. Trimming removed 5 bases from V and 8 bases from J; junction bases left unmatched: 10. Germline V gene sequence: CDR1 SGHTA, CDR2 FQGNSA. The CDR3 loop reads CASSPSGGLYHEQFF. CDR3 DNA sequence: TGTGCCAGCAGCCCGAGCGGGGGGCTATATCATGAGCAGTTCTTC.

The chain recombines TRBV28 with TRBJ2-1; weak D call: TRBD2 (6 bases). The V end lost 5 bases, the J end lost 7 bases, and 24 bases lay between the germline ends. This CDR3 has 17 residues. CDR1 MDHEN and CDR2 SYDVKM come from the germline V gene. CDR3 bases: TGTGCCAGCAGTGGACCCCGCGGGGTTCGACAGAGGAATGAGCAGTTCTTC. Its translation: CASSGPRGVRQRNEQFF. Complete variable domain (other parts from reference TRBV28 and TRBJ2-1): DVKVTQSSRYLVKRTGEKVFLECVQDMDHENMFWYRQDPGLGLRLIYFSYDVKMKEKGDIPEGYSVSREKKERFSLILESASTNQTSMYLCASSGPRGVRQRNEQFFGPGTRLTVL.

The rearrangement links TRBV20-1 to TRBJ2-1; possibly TRBD2 for D (6 bases). The ends were cut back, 3 bases at V and 5 bases at J, with 14 bases in the middle. CDR1 and CDR2 from the germline V gene are DFQATT and SNEGSKA (reference sequence). This CDR3 comprises 14 residues. The CDR3 loop reads CSASRSGVNNEQFF. In DNA, the CDR3 is TGCAGTGCTAGTAGGTCGGGAGTCAACAATGAGCAGTTCTTC.

This chain uses TRBV30 with TRBJ2-1, with D perhaps TRBD2 (6 bases). The CDR3 loop spans 12 amino acids. V lost 0 bases and J 10 bases, leaving 10 bases between the germline ends. In germline, CDR1 is GTSNPN, CDR2 SVGIG (reference sequence). The CDR3 here is CAWSVGGGEQFF. CDR3 bases: TGTGCCTGGAGTGTTGGTGGGGGGGAGCAGTTCTTC.

The V gene is TRBV2, the J gene TRBJ2-1, with 14 bases that match TRBD2. The CDR3 has 14 amino acids. Germline-derived CDR1 and CDR2 are SNHLY and FYNNEI. Trimming took 7 bases from V and 7 from J; bases not matched to a gene: 3. In DNA, the CDR3 is TGTGCCAGCACCGGGACTAGCGGGGGAAATGAGCAGTTCTTC. Translation: CASTGTSGGNEQFF.